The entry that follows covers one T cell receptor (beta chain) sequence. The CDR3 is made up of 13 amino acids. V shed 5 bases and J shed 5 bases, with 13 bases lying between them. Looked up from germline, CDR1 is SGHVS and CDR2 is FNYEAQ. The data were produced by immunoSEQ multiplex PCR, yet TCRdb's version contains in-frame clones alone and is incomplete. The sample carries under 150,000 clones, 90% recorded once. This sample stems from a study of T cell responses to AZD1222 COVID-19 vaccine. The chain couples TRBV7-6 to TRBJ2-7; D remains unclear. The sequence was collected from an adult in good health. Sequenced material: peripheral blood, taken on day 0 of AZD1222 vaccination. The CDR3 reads CASSGVASHEQYF. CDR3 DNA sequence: TGTGCCAGCAGCGGTGTTGCATCCCACGAGCAGTACTTC.